The 6 T cell receptor beta chains below were found in one sample sequenced in a study of blood T cell repertoires in COVID-19. The data were produced by immunoSEQ multiplex PCR, yet TCRdb's version contains in-frame clones alone and is incomplete. The sample shows 250,000 to 300,000 clones, approximately 90% of them seen only once. The sample taken for sequencing was PBMCs or T cells enriched from blood (not recorded which). These receptor sequences come from a woman under 40 who had recovered from COVID-19.

The rearrangement uses TRBV6-1 and TRBJ1-2; 11 bases are shared with TRBD1. The CDR3 has 16 residues. V was clipped by 1 base and J by 2 bases; unmatched bases: 3. Germline V CDR1 and CDR2: MNHNS, SASEGT. In nucleotides, the CDR3 is TGTGCCAGCAGTGAAGTCGGGGACAGGGGGAACTATGGCTACACCTTC. Protein product: CASSEVGDRGNYGYTF.

A remark on this clone: A read error may account for a junction end that differs from germline. This sequence joins TRBV3-1 (or the pseudogene TRBV3-2) and TRBJ1-1; D gene uncertain. The CDR3 is 14 residues long. CDR1 and CDR2 (germline): LGHDT, YNNKEL (reference sequence). This CDR3 is CASNQGQENTEAFF. Here the CDR3 DNA reads TGTGCCAGCAACCAAGGGCAGGAGAACACTGAAGCTTTCTTT.

The chain employs TRBV7-2 and TRBJ2-5; TRBD1 matches 9 bases. This CDR3 spans 18 amino acids. Trimming took 2 bases from V and 1 from J; bases not matched to a gene: 11. Germline assignment: CDR1 SGHTA and CDR2 FQGNSA. In DNA, the CDR3 is TGTGCCAGCAGCTTAAGGGGAATGGACAGGGGCCTCCAAGAGACCCAGTACTTC. This gives the protein CASSLRGMDRGLQETQYF.

V gene TRBV6-5 combines with J gene TRBJ2-7; a possible D gene is TRBD1 (6 bases). CDR1 and CDR2 from the germline V gene are MNHEY and SVGAGI. The CDR3 consists of 15 residues. Trimming shortened V by 9 bases and J by 3 bases, and 21 bases separated the two germline ends. CDR3 amino acids: CASRLRTGTRYEQYF. In DNA form, the CDR3 reads TGTGCCAGTAGACTACGCACCGGGACACGCTACGAGCAGTACTTC.

This chain uses TRBV27 with TRBJ2-7, with a weak D call TRBD2 (6 bases). This CDR3 spans 19 amino acids. Germline CDR1 MNHEY, CDR2 SMNVEV (reference sequence). Trimming cost V 7 bases and J 3 bases, with 31 bases left between them. Here the CDR3 DNA reads TGTGCCAGCATCGGCGTTAGACCCACCGCACGGGGGATCAACTACGAGCAGTACTTC. Protein product: CASIGVRPTARGINYEQYF.

The chain has TRBV30 and TRBJ1-2; D is possibly TRBD1 (6 bases). The CDR3 totals 12 residues. Germline CDR1 GTSNPN, CDR2 SVGIG (reference sequence). Trimming took 7 bases from V and 4 from J, leaving 13 bases between them. The CDR3: CASLQGFYGYTF. CDR3 coding DNA: TGTGCCTCACTTCAGGGGTTCTATGGCTACACCTTC. The variable domain in full, completed from reference TRBV30 and TRBJ1-2, reads SQTIHQWPATLVQPVGSPLSLECTVEGTSNPNLYWYRQAAGRGLQLLFYSVGIGQISSEVPQNLSASRPQDRQFILSSKKLLLSDSGFYLCASLQGFYGYTFGSGTRLTVV.